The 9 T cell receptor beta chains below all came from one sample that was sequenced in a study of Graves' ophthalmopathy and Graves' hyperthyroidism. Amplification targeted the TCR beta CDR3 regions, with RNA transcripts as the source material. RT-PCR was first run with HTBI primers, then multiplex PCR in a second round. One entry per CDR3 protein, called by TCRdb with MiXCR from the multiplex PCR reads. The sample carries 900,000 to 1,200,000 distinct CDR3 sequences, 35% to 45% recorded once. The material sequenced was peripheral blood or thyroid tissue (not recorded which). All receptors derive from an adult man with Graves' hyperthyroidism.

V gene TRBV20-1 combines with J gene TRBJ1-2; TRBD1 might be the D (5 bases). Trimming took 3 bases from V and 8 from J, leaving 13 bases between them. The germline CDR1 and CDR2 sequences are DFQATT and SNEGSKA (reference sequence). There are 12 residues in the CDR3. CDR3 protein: CSASSGGSGYTF. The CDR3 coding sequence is TGCAGTGCTAGTTCGGGGGGAAGCGGCTACACCTTC.

CDR3 residues: CASSTGQGISSNTEAFF. The CDR3 region has the DNA TGTGCCAGTAGTACCGGACAGGGGATCTCTTCGAACACTGAAGCTTTCTTT. V gene TRBV19 combines with J gene TRBJ1-1; 9 bases map to TRBD1. Trimming took 4 bases from V and 1 from J; bases not matched to a gene: 10. Germline loops: CDR1 LNHDA, CDR2 SQIVND (reference sequence). The length of the CDR3 is 17 residues.

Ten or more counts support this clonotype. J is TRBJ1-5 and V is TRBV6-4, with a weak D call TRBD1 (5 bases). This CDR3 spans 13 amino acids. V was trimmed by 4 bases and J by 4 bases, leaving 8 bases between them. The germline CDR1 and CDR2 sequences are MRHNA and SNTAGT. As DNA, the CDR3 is TGTGCCAGCAGTGCGACAGCAAATCAGCCCCAGCATTTT. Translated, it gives CASSATANQPQHF.

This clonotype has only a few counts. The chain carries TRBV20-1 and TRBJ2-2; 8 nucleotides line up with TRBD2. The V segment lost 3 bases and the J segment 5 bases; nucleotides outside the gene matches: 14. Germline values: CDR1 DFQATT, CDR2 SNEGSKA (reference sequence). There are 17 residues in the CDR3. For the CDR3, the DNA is TGCAGTGCTAGTTCCCCCTCTGAGCGGGAGTTGACCGGGGAGCTGTTTTTT. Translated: CSASSPSERELTGELFF.

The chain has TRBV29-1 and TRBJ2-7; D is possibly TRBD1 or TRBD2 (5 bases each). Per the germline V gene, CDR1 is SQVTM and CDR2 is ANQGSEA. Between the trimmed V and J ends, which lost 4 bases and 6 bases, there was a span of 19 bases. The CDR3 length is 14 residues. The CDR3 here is CSVGYVGARGEQYF. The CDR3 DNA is TGCAGCGTTGGGTACGTCGGGGCCAGAGGCGAGCAGTACTTC.

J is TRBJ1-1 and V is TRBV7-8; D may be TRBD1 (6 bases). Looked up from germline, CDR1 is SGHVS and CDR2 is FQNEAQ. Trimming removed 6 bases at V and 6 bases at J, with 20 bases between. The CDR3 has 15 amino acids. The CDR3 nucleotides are TGTGCCAGCAGACCTCCGGGACATCTTAGCGCTGAAGCTTTCTTT. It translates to CASRPPGHLSAEAFF.

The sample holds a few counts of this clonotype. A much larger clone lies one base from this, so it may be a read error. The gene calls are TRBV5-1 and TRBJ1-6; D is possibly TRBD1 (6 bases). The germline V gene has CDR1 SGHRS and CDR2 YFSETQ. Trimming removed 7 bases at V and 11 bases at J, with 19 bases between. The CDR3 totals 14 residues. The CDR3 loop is CASREQGLDPPLHF. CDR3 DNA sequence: TGCGCCAGCCGAGAACAGGGTCTGGACCCACCCCTCCACTTT.

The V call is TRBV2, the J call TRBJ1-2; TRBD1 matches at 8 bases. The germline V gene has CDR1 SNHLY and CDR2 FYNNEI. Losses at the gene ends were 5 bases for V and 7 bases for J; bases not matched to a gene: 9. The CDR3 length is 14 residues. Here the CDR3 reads CASSLSTGEIGYTF. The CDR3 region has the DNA TGTGCCAGCAGTCTTTCGACAGGGGAGATTGGCTACACCTTC.

CDR3 protein: CASSSLIDNTYEQYF. CDR3 in DNA: TGTGCCAGCAGCTCCCTCATTGACAACACCTACGAGCAGTACTTC. The chain has TRBV7-9 and TRBJ2-7; no firm D call. V was pared by 4 bases and J by 2 bases, with 15 bases between. Germline CDR1 SEHNR, CDR2 FQNEAQ (reference sequence). CDR3 length: 15 amino acids.